The 25 T cell receptor beta chains in this list originate from one sample, sequenced in a study of regulatory T cells in long-lasting Graves disease. In building TCR beta libraries, iRepertoire HTBI primers were used together with Arm-PCR of CDR3 regions. MiXCR, run by TCRdb on the multiplex PCR reads, gives a single entry per CDR3 protein. Altogether about 440,000 distinct CDR3 sequences are present, about 16% being singletons, with the ten largest covering around 15%. Time point reported: newly diagnosed GD, antithyroid drugs for less than 3 months. There was RNA extracted from PBMCs, and the TCR library was made from it. The same data also contributed to another study, on T cells in Graves' hyperthyroidism and ophthalmopathy.

The sample consisted of peripheral blood mononuclear cells (PBMCs), taken at new diagnosis, from a patient treated with antithyroid drugs. The origin of the receptors is a woman aged 30 to 39 with Graves disease.

This clonotype has at least ten counts. This chain links TRBV7-9 with TRBJ2-5, with a possible D match to TRBD1 (5 bases). The ends were cut back, 1 base at V and 4 bases at J, with 7 bases in the middle. In germline, CDR1 is SEHNR, CDR2 FQNEAQ (reference sequence). This CDR3 spans 13 amino acids. CDR3 sequence reads: CASSLGQRETQYF. CDR3 coding DNA: TGTGCCAGCAGCTTAGGACAGCGAGAGACCCAGTACTTC.

V is TRBV19 and J is TRBJ2-1, with 13 bases lining up with TRBD2. V lost 4 bases and J lost 9; bases outside the gene matches: 6. This CDR3 comprises 15 residues. In germline, CDR1 is LNHDA, CDR2 SQIVND (reference sequence). The CDR3 DNA reads TGTGCCAGTAGTACAACCGGGACTAGCGGGGTTGAGCAGTTCTTC. The encoded protein is CASSTTGTSGVEQFF.

Concerning this clonotype: The junction does not match germline at one end; this may be a read error. The chain has TRBV12-3 or TRBV12-4 and TRBJ2-1; 10 bases fit TRBD1. The CDR3 length is 15 residues. This chain's CDR3 is CASSGVGTGDNGQFF. The CDR3 nucleotides are TGTGCCAGCAGTGGCGTCGGGACAGGGGACAATGGGCAGTTCTTC.

This clonotype was counted many times. V and J are TRBV3-1 and TRBJ2-6; possible D gene TRBD1, 6 bases. V was shortened by 0 bases and J by 2 bases, with 11 bases between the two germline ends. The germline CDR1 and CDR2 sequences are LGHDT and YNNKEL (reference sequence). The CDR3 length is 17 residues. The CDR3 is CASSQDSEGAGANVLTF. CDR3 sequence (DNA): TGTGCCAGCAGCCAAGATAGTGAGGGGGCTGGGGCCAACGTCCTGACTTTC.

The table lists this clonotype with many counts. This rearrangement joins TRBV7-9 to TRBJ1-1; D ambiguous. This CDR3 region has 14 residues. The ends were cut back, 5 bases at V and 0 bases at J, with 10 bases in the middle. CDR1 SEHNR and CDR2 FQNEAQ come from the germline V gene (reference sequence). Here the CDR3 DNA reads TGTGCCAGCAGCATGCTTGGGATGAACACTGAAGCTTTCTTT. Its protein product is CASSMLGMNTEAFF. Combining the CDR3 with reference TRBV7-9 and TRBJ1-1 gives the whole variable domain DTGVSQNPRHKITKRGQNVTFRCDPISEHNRLYWYRQTLGQGPEFLTYFQNEAQLEKSRLLSDRFSAERPKGSFSTLEIQRTEQGDSAMYLCASSMLGMNTEAFFGQGTRLTVV.

This clonotype showed up many times. V usage is TRBV2 and J usage is TRBJ1-5; 9 nucleotides match TRBD1. The CDR3 extends over 19 amino acids. Germline loops: CDR1 SNHLY, CDR2 FYNNEI. Trimming took 6 bases from V and 4 from J; bases not matched to a gene: 19. Here the CDR3 reads CASRARPFWRDRENQPQHF. CDR3 coding DNA: TGTGCCAGCAGAGCCCGACCGTTCTGGAGGGACAGGGAAAATCAGCCCCAGCATTTT.

This rearrangement joins TRBV6-1 to TRBJ2-5; maybe TRBD2 (7 bases). Between the trimmed V and J ends, which lost 6 bases and 3 bases, there was a span of 17 bases. The CDR3 sequence is 15 residues long. CDR1 is MNHNS, CDR2 SASEGT, per germline. CDR3 nucleotide sequence: TGTGCCAGCAGAGAGACGGGGGGCCCTAAAGAGACCCAGTACTTC. This translates into CASRETGGPKETQYF.

This clonotype was seen a handful of times. The chain links TRBV9 to TRBJ2-1; 10 bases map to TRBD1. The CDR3 covers 16 residues. V shed 1 base, J shed 2 bases, and the junction held 3 bases outside the gene matches. CDR1 is SGDLS, CDR2 YYNGEE, per germline. CDR3 DNA sequence: TGTGCCAGCAGCGTACCGGGACAGGGGCCCTACAATGAGCAGTTCTTC. This gives the protein CASSVPGQGPYNEQFF.

This clonotype was seen more than once but under ten times. The rearrangement links TRBV6-9 to TRBJ1-2; TRBD1 matches at 7 bases. Trimming took 3 bases from V and 5 from J; bases not matched to a gene: 18. The CDR3 loop spans 18 amino acids. Per germline, CDR1 MNHGY and CDR2 SVAAGI. The CDR3 reads CASSYYSRDSPRRYGYTF. As DNA, the CDR3 is TGTGCCAGCAGTTACTATTCCCGGGACAGTCCTCGGAGGTATGGCTACACCTTC.

Many counts were recorded for this clonotype. The J gene is TRBJ2-2, the V gene TRBV2; TRBD2 matches at 16 bases. The CDR3 has 18 residues. CDR1 is SNHLY and CDR2 is FYNNEI in the germline V gene. Trimming cost V 7 bases and J 3 bases; bases outside gene matches: 8. The CDR3 reads CASIPGLAGGPDTGELFF. The CDR3, as DNA: TGTGCCAGCATTCCGGGACTAGCGGGAGGGCCAGACACCGGGGAGCTGTTTTTT.

This clonotype was detected ten times or more. The rearrangement uses TRBV6-1 and TRBJ2-7; TRBD1 aligns across 10 bases. The V segment lost 4 bases and the J segment 2 bases; nucleotides outside the gene matches: 5. The CDR3 spans 15 residues. Germline CDR1 is MNHNS and CDR2 is SASEGT. The CDR3: CASSAGQGTPYEQYF. The CDR3, as DNA: TGTGCCAGCAGTGCGGGACAGGGGACGCCCTACGAGCAGTACTTC.

This rearrangement joins TRBV10-3 to TRBJ1-4; the D is unclear. The CDR3 extends over 14 amino acids. V lost 4 bases and J 6 bases, leaving 12 bases between the germline ends. CDR1 and CDR2 (germline): ENHRY, SYGVKD. CDR3 bases: TGTGCCATCAGTGTGGGTCTCCGTGATGAAAAACTGTTTTTT. Residues: CAISVGLRDEKLFF.

This chain joins TRBV12-3 or TRBV12-4 and TRBJ1-4; no clear D gene. Trimming removed 1 base from V and 7 bases from J, with 16 bases in between. This CDR3 region has 16 residues. CDR3 loop: CASSLERQEEGEKLFF. CDR3 in DNA: TGTGCCAGCAGTTTAGAGCGTCAGGAGGAGGGTGAAAAACTGTTTTTT.

This clonotype was seen repeatedly, ten times or more. V and J are TRBV5-1 and TRBJ1-1, with 8 bases fitting TRBD1. The trim removed 3 bases at V and 1 base at J, leaving 2 bases unmatched. The CDR3 covers 14 residues. In germline, CDR1 is SGHRS, CDR2 YFSETQ. The CDR3 nucleotides are TGCGCCAGCAGCTACGGACAGGGGAACACTGAAGCTTTCTTT. Protein sequence: CASSYGQGNTEAFF.

There are many counts of this clonotype. The chain carries TRBV6-2 or TRBV6-3 and TRBJ1-1, with D unresolved. V dropped 5 bases and J dropped 1 base, with 11 bases sitting between them. CDR3 length: 14 residues. The V gene's germline CDR1 is MNHEY and CDR2 SVGEGT. The CDR3 DNA reads TGTGCCAGCAGTGGGTCCAGCTGGAACACTGAAGCTTTCTTT. Translation: CASSGSSWNTEAFF.

This clonotype was counted many times. The chain couples TRBV2 to TRBJ2-3, with D possibly TRBD1 on 5 matching bases. Looked up from germline, CDR1 is SNHLY and CDR2 is FYNNEI. Trimming stripped 7 bases from V and 1 base from J, with 9 bases between. The CDR3 is 13 amino acids. CDR3 amino acids: CASMEGGTDTQYF. Here the CDR3 DNA reads TGTGCCAGCATGGAAGGGGGCACAGATACGCAGTATTTT.

The V gene is TRBV4-1, the J gene TRBJ2-6, with TRBD2 as a possible D gene (6 bases). V was shortened by 1 base and J by 0 bases, with 13 bases between the two germline ends. The CDR3 spans 18 residues. Germline CDR1 MGHRA, CDR2 YSYEKL. CDR3 in DNA: TGCGCCAGCAGCCAAGGTAGTAGCGGAAGCTCTGGGGCCAACGTCCTGACTTTC. It encodes CASSQGSSGSSGANVLTF.

This clonotype was recorded at least ten times. J is TRBJ2-7 and V is TRBV6-1; 7 bases fit TRBD2. CDR1 MNHNS and CDR2 SASEGT come from the germline V gene. The CDR3 spans 15 residues. Trimming took 7 bases from V and 1 from J; bases not matched to a gene: 10. DNA of the CDR3: TGTGCCAGCAAGACGACTCGGGGGGTTTCCTACGAGCAGTACTTC. Encoded protein: CASKTTRGVSYEQYF.

This chain connects TRBV29-1 to TRBJ2-1; TRBD2 matches at 14 bases. Per the germline V gene, CDR1 is SQVTM and CDR2 is ANQGSEA. J was trimmed by 7 bases and V by 8 bases; bases with no gene match: 10. This CDR3 has 15 amino acids. CDR3 bases: TGCAGCCCATGGACGACTAGCGGGAGGGTGAATGAGCAGTTCTTC. Translation gives CSPWTTSGRVNEQFF.

This clonotype appeared a single time. The V and J genes are TRBV4-1 and TRBJ2-7; D unclear. Between the trimmed V and J ends, which lost 1 base and 7 bases, there was a span of 11 bases. Germline V gives CDR1 MGHRA, CDR2 YSYEKL. CDR3 length: 13 amino acids. CDR3 residues: CASSQVTGNEQYF. In DNA form, the CDR3 reads TGCGCCAGCAGCCAAGTGACCGGTAATGAGCAGTACTTC.

This clonotype was picked up many times. The V gene is TRBV11-2, the J gene TRBJ2-1; D remains ambiguous. The germline gives CDR1 SGHAT, CDR2 FQNNGV. CDR3 size: 13 residues. Trimming shortened V by 8 bases and J by 2 bases, and 10 bases separated the two germline ends. CDR3 nucleotide sequence: TGTGCCAGCGGGCGCCCGGCCTACAATGAGCAGTTCTTC. It yields the protein CASGRPAYNEQFF.

This clonotype was found many times. The chain carries TRBV2 and TRBJ2-7; D not certain. Trimming removed 5 bases from V and 0 bases from J, with 8 bases in between. Germline CDR1 SNHLY, CDR2 FYNNEI. The CDR3 sequence is 13 residues long. CDR3 nucleotide sequence: TGTGCCAGCAGTACGGACGGCTCCTACGAGCAGTACTTC. Its protein product is CASSTDGSYEQYF.

This chain links TRBV29-1 with TRBJ2-5, with 7 bases identical to TRBD1. This CDR3 region has 14 residues. The junction had 11 bases not matched to a gene; V was cut back by 6 bases and J by 4 bases. The V gene's germline CDR1 is SQVTM and CDR2 ANQGSEA. In DNA, the CDR3 is TGCAGCGTCTCATACAGGGGTCGAGGAGAGACCCAGTACTTC. It yields the protein CSVSYRGRGETQYF.

This clonotype showed up many times. The chain joins TRBV27 to TRBJ2-7; 7 bases are shared with TRBD2. CDR1 is MNHEY and CDR2 is SMNVEV in the germline V gene (reference sequence). The trim removed 5 bases at V and 4 bases at J, leaving 8 bases unmatched. The CDR3 spans 14 residues. CDR3 in amino acids: CASSPRDYPYEQYF. In DNA form, the CDR3 reads TGTGCCAGCAGTCCCCGGGACTACCCTTACGAGCAGTACTTC.

This sequence joins TRBV5-4 and TRBJ1-1; 8 nucleotides match TRBD1. Germline CDR1 is SGHNT and CDR2 is YYREEE (reference sequence). V dropped 3 bases and J dropped 4; count of bases not matched to a gene: 8. The CDR3 sequence is 15 residues long. The CDR3 protein is CASSWITGGGTEAFF. Here the CDR3 DNA reads TGTGCCAGCAGCTGGATAACAGGGGGTGGCACTGAAGCTTTCTTT.